Listed here are 2 T cell receptor beta chains from one sample, sequenced in a study of T-cell reconstitution after alpha-beta-depleted transplantation in children. TCRbeta library preparation incorporated unique molecular identifiers. TCRdb ran MiXCR on the PCR reads and lists one entry per CDR3 protein. The table has some 840,000 distinct CDR3 sequences, approximately 15% seen once; the top ten hold around 4.5%. Sequencing was performed on PBMCs, mostly from graft donor cells, taken 360 days after TCRalphabeta/CD19-depleted stem cell transplant. The receptors were sampled from a male patient younger than 18 who had a stem cell transplant for acute lymphoblastic leukemia, so the T cells may come from the graft donor.

V gene TRBV7-9 combines with J gene TRBJ1-1; tentative D call: TRBD1 (6 bases). Germline V lookup: CDR1 SEHNR, CDR2 FQNEAQ (reference sequence). V shed 2 bases and J shed 3 bases, with 13 bases lying between them. The CDR3 has 15 amino acids. The CDR3 DNA reads as TGTGCCAGCAGCTTACATGCGGGGGCATACACTGAAGCTTTCTTT. It encodes CASSLHAGAYTEAFF.

V usage is TRBV5-1 and J usage is TRBJ2-3; D remains ambiguous. Germline CDR1 and CDR2: SGHRS and YFSETQ. Deletions cut 0 bases from V and 5 bases from J, with 13 bases between. This CDR3 has 15 amino acids. CDR3 protein: CASSLEGGPRDTQYF. The CDR3 DNA reads as TGCGCCAGCAGCTTGGAGGGTGGTCCCCGAGATACGCAGTATTTT. The full variable domain, in which reference TRBV5-1 and TRBJ2-3 provide the parts outside the CDR3, is KAGVTQTPRYLIKTRGQQVTLSCSPISGHRSVSWYQQTPGQGLQFLFEYFSETQRNKGNFPGRFSGRQFSNSRSEMNVSTLELGDSALYLCASSLEGGPRDTQYFGPGTRLTVL.